One and the same sample provided the 15 T cell receptor beta chains below, sequenced in a study of CD8 T cells in ankylosing spondylitis (dated by TCRdb to about 2017). Broad study findings and their caveats: A TCR beta motif of 8 or 9 highly homologous amino acid variants appeared characteristic of blood from ankylosing spondylitis patients.

Their target antigens are unknown. Library preparation was by 5' RACE. The instrument given in TCRdb is Illumina HiSeq 2500. Using fastp at Q25 and MiXCR, TCRdb reprocessed the public reads and kept productive beta chains. CDR3 protein sequences are deduplicated, and each keeps its most common genes and DNA. Present in this sample are a few hundred thousand distinct CDR3 sequences, under 20% of which were seen just once. The ten top clones hold around 0.92% of the sample. Sequences were obtained from blood, either unsorted or a sorted T cell fraction (not recorded which). The origin of the receptors is a male donor with ankylosing spondylitis.

This clonotype has only a few counts. The chain links TRBV20-1 to TRBJ2-2, with D possibly being TRBD2 (5 bases). The V gene's germline CDR1 is DFQATT and CDR2 SNEGSKA (reference sequence). This CDR3 is built from 15 residues. The V gene lost 8 bases and the J gene lost 0 bases, with 16 bases spanning the gap. DNA for the CDR3: TGCAGTCCCTACCGGAGGCGGTCGAACACCGGGGAGCTGTTTTTT. This translates into CSPYRRRSNTGELFF.

The chain uses TRBV12-3 or TRBV12-4 and TRBJ2-1, with D hard to call. The CDR3 contains 16 residues. Trimming shortened V by 3 bases and J by 0 bases, and 12 bases separated the two germline ends. The CDR3 is CASSFASTVSYNEQFF. CDR3 nucleotides: TGTGCCAGCAGTTTTGCCTCAACCGTCTCCTACAATGAGCAGTTCTTC.

There are a few counts of this clonotype. V gene TRBV5-1 combines with J gene TRBJ1-1; 8 bases align to TRBD1. V shed 4 bases and J 10 bases; nucleotides not matched to a gene: 6. This CDR3 is built from 12 residues. Per the germline V gene, CDR1 is SGHRS and CDR2 is YFSETQ. The chain's CDR3 is CASSLEQGGAFF. The CDR3 bases are TGCGCCAGCAGCCTGGAACAGGGGGGAGCTTTCTTT.

The chain has TRBV7-8 and TRBJ2-7; maybe TRBD2 (5 bases). V was shortened by 4 bases and J by 6 bases, with 13 bases between the two germline ends. This CDR3 spans 13 amino acids. Germline CDR1 SGHVS, CDR2 FQNEAQ. The CDR3 loop reads CASSSPKRVEQYF. CDR3 DNA: TGTGCCAGCAGCTCACCTAAGAGGGTCGAGCAGTACTTC.

In nucleotides, the CDR3 is TGTGCCAGCAGTTATGGCAGGGCTAGCTCCTACGAGCAGTACTTC. Protein product: CASSYGRASSYEQYF. The rearrangement links TRBV27 to TRBJ2-7; weak D call: TRBD1 (5 bases). Germline V lookup: CDR1 MNHEY, CDR2 SMNVEV (reference sequence). V dropped 4 bases and J dropped 0 bases, with 13 bases sitting between them. The CDR3 is 15 amino acids.

This clonotype was seen at least ten times. The rearrangement links TRBV15 to TRBJ2-5, with 9 positions matching TRBD1. Germline lookup yields CDR1 LNHNV and CDR2 YYDKDF (reference sequence). After removal of 3 bases from V and 5 bases from J, the junction contained 4 bases not matched to a gene. The CDR3 contains 14 residues. The CDR3 nucleotides are TGTGCCACCAGCAGGGACAGGGGAGCGGAGACCCAGTACTTC. Its protein is CATSRDRGAETQYF.

V and J are TRBV27 and TRBJ2-6; possibly TRBD1 for D (6 bases). This CDR3 has 16 amino acids. Germline CDR1 MNHEY, CDR2 SMNVEV (reference sequence). The V end lost 6 bases, the J end lost 0 bases, and 12 bases lay between the germline ends. The DNA of the CDR3 is TGTGCCAGCAGGACAGGTTTTCCCTCTGGGGCCAACGTCCTGACTTTC. Translated, it gives CASRTGFPSGANVLTF.

The chain has TRBV30 and TRBJ1-2; tentative D call: TRBD1 (6 bases). The V end lost 4 bases, the J end lost 1 base, and 10 bases lay between the germline ends. The CDR3 loop spans 13 amino acids. The germline CDR1 and CDR2 sequences are GTSNPN and SVGIG (reference sequence). Written as DNA, the CDR3 is TGTGCCTGGATTCGAGGGGGTAACTATGGCTACACCTTC. Translation gives CAWIRGGNYGYTF.

This clonotype was detected a few times. V usage is TRBV20-1 and J usage is TRBJ2-7; 7 positions agree with TRBD2. Germline V gene lookup returns CDR1 DFQATT and CDR2 SNEGSKA (reference sequence). V gave up 4 bases and J gave up 2 bases; unmatched junction bases: 11. CDR3 length equals 15 residues. For the CDR3, the DNA is TGCAGTGCTACCTTCTTGAGCGGGGCGGCCTACGAGCAGTACTTC. Amino acid sequence: CSATFLSGAAYEQYF.

The J gene is TRBJ2-1, the V gene TRBV15; TRBD2 matches 11 bases. Trimming cost V 5 bases and J 7 bases; bases outside gene matches: 7. The germline V gene has CDR1 LNHNV and CDR2 YYDKDF (reference sequence). This CDR3 region has 15 residues. CDR3 amino acids: CATSQLAGAVNEQFF. Written as DNA, the CDR3 is TGTGCCACCAGCCAACTAGCGGGAGCGGTAAATGAGCAGTTCTTC.

The table lists this clonotype with a few counts. The chain links TRBV25-1 to TRBJ1-2; 10 bases agree with TRBD1. The CDR3 sequence is 15 residues long. Trimming took 5 bases from V and 8 from J; bases not matched to a gene: 11. Germline loops: CDR1 MGHDK, CDR2 SYGVNS. The CDR3 nucleotides are TGTGCCAGCAGTCCCACCTACGGGACAGGGGTGGGCTACACCTTC. Translating gives CASSPTYGTGVGYTF.

The chain carries TRBV6-5 and TRBJ2-7; D is unresolved. Germline V gives CDR1 MNHEY, CDR2 SVGAGI. The V gene lost 2 bases and the J gene lost 1 base, with 6 bases spanning the gap. CDR3 size: 13 residues. CDR3 amino acids: CASSYGPSYEQYF. The CDR3 nucleotides are TGTGCCAGCAGTTACGGACCTTCCTACGAGCAGTACTTC.

This clonotype was observed a handful of times. This chain uses TRBV19 with TRBJ2-7, with 7 bases matching TRBD2. The V and J ends lost 4 bases and 0 bases, in that order; junction bases with no gene match: 9. Germline lookup yields CDR1 LNHDA and CDR2 SQIVND (reference sequence). CDR3 length: 16 amino acids. The chain's CDR3 is CASSSFGASGSYEQYF. The CDR3 DNA reads as TGTGCCAGTAGTAGCTTTGGGGCTAGCGGCTCCTACGAGCAGTACTTC.

This clonotype occurred a few times. V is TRBV6-1 and J is TRBJ2-1, with 11 bases identical to TRBD1. CDR1 is MNHNS and CDR2 is SASEGT in the germline V gene. Trimming removed 8 bases from V and 4 bases from J; junction bases left unmatched: 16. This CDR3 comprises 18 residues. Here the CDR3 reads CASSNGPGQGGVYNEQFF. DNA of the CDR3: TGTGCCAGCTCAAACGGGCCGGGACAGGGGGGAGTATACAATGAGCAGTTCTTC.

Only a few counts were recorded for this clonotype. The CDR3 protein is CASSLRRRQSLNQPQHF. The CDR3 region has the DNA TGTGCCAGCAGCTTAAGGCGGCGGCAGAGCCTCAATCAGCCCCAGCATTTT. The J gene is TRBJ1-5, the V gene TRBV7-8; the D is unclear. Germline CDR1 reads SGHVS; CDR2 reads FQNEAQ. The CDR3 covers 17 residues. Trimming took 2 bases from V and 3 from J, leaving 17 bases between them.